One and the same sample provided the 32 T cell receptor beta chains below, sequenced in a study of shared clonotypes between healthy human individuals. Clones were read by immunoSEQ multiplex PCR, and TCRdb kept only the in-frame ones, dropping some. This sample has about 1.4 million clones, with around 97% found just once. Sequenced material: naive CD4+ T cells sorted from blood. Subset defined: CD45RA+ positively selected. The receptors were sampled from a man aged 25 to 40 in good health.

The chain is built from TRBV7-8 and TRBJ2-5; perhaps TRBD1 as D (5 bases). V lost 0 bases and J 5 bases, leaving 19 bases between the germline ends. This CDR3 is built from 17 residues. CDR1 and CDR2 (germline): SGHVS, FQNEAQ. The CDR3 loop reads CASSLAIPGMGVETQYF. CDR3 in DNA: TGTGCCAGCAGCTTAGCGATTCCAGGGATGGGTGTGGAGACCCAGTACTTC.

V is TRBV19 and J is TRBJ2-7; 10 nucleotides line up with TRBD1. The CDR3 runs to 16 residues. Germline V gene lookup returns CDR1 LNHDA and CDR2 SQIVND (reference sequence). Trimming took 8 bases from V and 4 from J; bases not matched to a gene: 14. For the CDR3, the DNA is TGTGCCAGTCGGAGGACAGGGGGTGCGGTTGGATACGAGCAGTACTTC. Its protein product is CASRRTGGAVGYEQYF.

The rearrangement uses TRBV19 and TRBJ1-4, with a possible D match to TRBD1 (6 bases). In germline, CDR1 is LNHDA, CDR2 SQIVND (reference sequence). V lost 5 bases and J lost 7, with 11 bases in between. The CDR3 is 13 amino acids. The CDR3 coding sequence is TGTGCCAGTAGTCTGCAGGGGCGTGAAAAACTGTTTTTT. Translation: CASSLQGREKLFF.

This clone was seen only once. The chain joins TRBV5-4 to TRBJ1-1; 12 nucleotides line up with TRBD1. The CDR3 sequence is 15 residues long. The V gene's germline CDR1 is SGHNT and CDR2 YYREEE (reference sequence). V lost 3 bases and J lost 6; bases outside the gene matches: 6. The CDR3 loop reads CASSSGTGGKAEAFF. The CDR3 bases are TGTGCCAGCAGCTCCGGGACAGGGGGCAAAGCTGAAGCTTTCTTT.

The chain links TRBV15 to TRBJ2-5; tentative D call: TRBD2 (5 bases). CDR3 length equals 15 residues. CDR1 is LNHNV and CDR2 is YYDKDF in the germline V gene (reference sequence). V was trimmed by 0 bases and J by 5 bases, leaving 13 bases between them. CDR3 protein: CATSRDRETYETQYF. CDR3 bases: TGTGCCACCAGCAGAGATCGGGAAACATATGAGACCCAGTACTTC.

V usage is TRBV7-9 and J usage is TRBJ1-1; D is undetermined. The CDR3 sequence is 13 residues long. V was shortened by 4 bases and J by 0 bases, with 6 bases between the two germline ends. Germline CDR1 is SEHNR and CDR2 is FQNEAQ (reference sequence). In DNA form, the CDR3 reads TGTGCCAGCAGCTATGAGATGAACACTGAAGCTTTCTTT. Encoded protein: CASSYEMNTEAFF.

V is TRBV25-1 and J is TRBJ2-1, with 11 bases matching TRBD2. CDR3 length equals 13 residues. The V segment lost 2 bases and the J segment 12 bases; nucleotides outside the gene matches: 3. CDR1 is MGHDK and CDR2 is SYGVNS in the germline V gene. The CDR3 sequence: CASSERSGRGQFF. CDR3 coding DNA: TGTGCCAGCAGTGAACGTAGCGGGAGGGGGCAGTTCTTC.

The chain carries TRBV29-1 and TRBJ2-4, with a weak D call TRBD1 (5 bases). Germline V gene lookup returns CDR1 SQVTM and CDR2 ANQGSEA. V lost 6 bases and J 0 bases, leaving 21 bases between the germline ends. The CDR3 runs to 17 residues. The CDR3 region has the DNA TGCAGCGTATACCAAAGCATCCCAGGGATAGCCAAAAACATTCAGTACTTC. Translation: CSVYQSIPGIAKNIQYF.

This clone is a singleton in its sample. The J gene is TRBJ1-4, the V gene TRBV11-2, with TRBD1 identical over 7 bases. The CDR3 sequence is 18 residues long. Unmatched junction bases numbered 15, after V lost 1 base and J lost 7 bases. Germline CDR1 reads SGHAT; CDR2 reads FQNNGV. This CDR3 reads CASSLAPTQGVRSEKLFF. The CDR3, as DNA: TGTGCCAGCAGCTTAGCTCCAACCCAGGGGGTGCGATCTGAAAAACTGTTTTTT. Supplemented by reference TRBV11-2 and TRBJ1-4, the full variable domain reads EAGVAQSPRYKIIEKRQSVAFWCNPISGHATLYWYQQILGQGPKLLIQFQNNGVVDDSQLPKDRFSAERLKGVDSTLKIQPAKLEDSAVYLCASSLAPTQGVRSEKLFFGSGTQLSVL.

The chain links TRBV7-8 to TRBJ1-6; D may be TRBD1 (5 bases). CDR1 is SGHVS, CDR2 FQNEAQ, per germline. The CDR3 length is 17 residues. V lost 5 bases and J lost 0, with 14 bases in between. Written as DNA, the CDR3 is TGTGCCAGCAGCGAACGGGACGGTCTCTCCTATAATTCACCCCTCCACTTT. As protein: CASSERDGLSYNSPLHF.

V and J are TRBV5-5 and TRBJ2-7, with TRBD2 matching over 7 bases. V shed 1 base and J 2 bases; nucleotides not matched to a gene: 6. This CDR3 has 15 residues. In germline, CDR1 is SGHKS, CDR2 YYEKEE (reference sequence). CDR3 coding DNA: TGTGCCAGCAGCTTGCCCCAGCGGGGAACCTACGAGCAGTACTTC. Protein: CASSLPQRGTYEQYF.

This rearrangement joins TRBV19 to TRBJ1-2; D is uncertain. This CDR3 is built from 15 residues. The germline V gene has CDR1 LNHDA and CDR2 SQIVND (reference sequence). The ends were cut back, 7 bases at V and 8 bases at J, with 23 bases in the middle. The CDR3 DNA reads as TGTGCCAGTACCGAGGAGTCGGCCTACTCAAGAGGCTACACCTTC. It encodes CASTEESAYSRGYTF.

This chain links TRBV19 with TRBJ2-1; 7 bases match TRBD2. CDR1 and CDR2 from the germline V gene are LNHDA and SQIVND (reference sequence). The CDR3 loop spans 17 amino acids. J lost 5 bases, V lost 7 bases, and 17 bases had no gene match. The CDR3 coding sequence is TGTGCCAGTACCAAAAGACTAGCAGGGTCTACCCACAATGAGCAGTTCTTC. It translates to CASTKRLAGSTHNEQFF.

The CDR3, as DNA: TGTGCCAGCAGTTTAGCCCATAACAGGGAAGTCAAGCATTTT. Its protein is CASSLAHNREVKHF. The rearrangement uses TRBV27 and TRBJ1-5; tentatively, D is TRBD1 (6 bases). The germline V gene has CDR1 MNHEY and CDR2 SMNVEV (reference sequence). This CDR3 spans 14 amino acids. Trimming took 2 bases from V and 14 from J, leaving 19 bases between them.

With respect to this clone: Other DNA sequences from this sample encode an identical CDR3 as well. V usage is TRBV10-3 and J usage is TRBJ2-7; 10 positions match TRBD1. The CDR3 is made up of 15 amino acids. Germline CDR1 is ENHRY and CDR2 is SYGVKD. The ends lost 1 base at V and 1 base at J; junction bases unmatched: 1. The CDR3 sequence is CAISEWGQGSYEQYF. CDR3 nucleotide sequence: TGTGCCATCAGTGAGTGGGGACAGGGGTCCTACGAGCAGTACTTC.

The chain recombines TRBV7-9 with TRBJ1-4; D not resolved. Germline V lookup: CDR1 SEHNR, CDR2 FQNEAQ (reference sequence). The V and J ends lost 6 bases and 2 bases respectively, with 13 bases between them. CDR3 length equals 15 residues. The CDR3 spells CASRPRRGTNEKLFF. The CDR3 DNA reads as TGTGCCAGCAGGCCTCGGAGAGGCACTAATGAAAAACTGTTTTTT.

The chain has TRBV5-1 and TRBJ1-1; TRBD1 agrees at 11 bases. Looked up from germline, CDR1 is SGHRS and CDR2 is YFSETQ. This CDR3 has 14 amino acids. J lost 5 bases, V lost 4 bases, and 4 bases had no gene match. The CDR3: CASSPDRGLTEAFF. The CDR3 nucleotides read TGCGCCAGCAGCCCGGACAGGGGGCTTACTGAAGCTTTCTTT.

The chain combines TRBV5-6 with TRBJ2-5; maybe TRBD1 (5 bases). The germline V and J ends were trimmed by 3 bases and 2 bases, with 17 bases remaining between them. The CDR3 extends over 16 amino acids. In germline, CDR1 is SGHDT, CDR2 YYEEEE. The DNA of the CDR3 is TGTGCCAGCAGCTGGGGTATGGACAAATTACAAGAGACCCAGTACTTC. This codes for CASSWGMDKLQETQYF.

The rearrangement joins TRBV9 to TRBJ2-4; no firm D call. Trimming took off 5 bases at V and 1 base at J, with 13 bases between the two ends. CDR3 size: 15 residues. Germline lookup yields CDR1 SGDLS and CDR2 YYNGEE. The CDR3 sequence is CASSESMGAKNIQYF. The CDR3 DNA is TGTGCCAGCAGTGAGTCTATGGGGGCCAAAAACATTCAGTACTTC.

With regard to this clone: The sample carries other DNA sequences with the same CDR3. The V and J genes are TRBV9 and TRBJ2-2; D unclear. The germline V gene encodes CDR1 SGDLS and CDR2 YYNGEE. The CDR3 is 14 amino acids. V was clipped by 2 bases and J by 4 bases, with 9 bases between them. CDR3 region: CASSVGSTTGELFF. CDR3 bases: TGTGCCAGCAGCGTCGGAAGTACCACCGGGGAGCTGTTTTTT.

The chain uses TRBV5-4 and TRBJ2-4; D remains unclear. The length of the CDR3 is 15 residues. In germline, CDR1 is SGHNT, CDR2 YYREEE (reference sequence). V lost 0 bases and J 6 bases, leaving 13 bases between the germline ends. DNA for the CDR3: TGTGCCAGCAGCTTGGATTTCGCAGGTTTAAACATTCAGTACTTC. Translation: CASSLDFAGLNIQYF.

The chain's CDR3 is CASSAVAGGSSYNEQFF. As DNA, the CDR3 is TGCGCCAGCAGTGCGGTGGCGGGCGGGAGCTCCTACAATGAGCAGTTCTTC. V is TRBV10-1 and J is TRBJ2-1; 7 bases map to TRBD2. Germline CDR1 and CDR2: WNHNN and SYGVQD (reference sequence). The junction had 9 bases not matched to a gene; V was cut back by 4 bases and J by 0 bases. CDR3 length equals 17 residues.

This chain uses TRBV15 with TRBJ2-7; D is ambiguous. The CDR3 loop spans 14 amino acids. Trimming removed 0 bases at V and 2 bases at J, with 8 bases between. CDR1 and CDR2 from the germline V gene are LNHNV and YYDKDF (reference sequence). This chain's CDR3 is CATSRDGATYEQYF. The CDR3 DNA is TGTGCCACCAGCAGAGATGGAGCTACCTACGAGCAGTACTTC.

The V call is TRBV28, the J call TRBJ2-7; a possible D gene is TRBD1 (6 bases). The V gene's germline CDR1 is MDHEN and CDR2 SYDVKM. V was pared by 6 bases and J by 3 bases, with 15 bases between. The CDR3 consists of 14 residues. Here the CDR3 reads CASRSDSRFYEQYF. The DNA for the CDR3 is TGTGCCAGCAGGTCGGACAGCAGATTCTACGAGCAGTACTTC.

This chain links TRBV5-1 with TRBJ2-1; TRBD1 or TRBD2 may be the D gene (5 bases each). V dropped 6 bases and J dropped 9 bases, with 16 bases sitting between them. The CDR3 is made up of 13 amino acids. The germline gives CDR1 SGHRS, CDR2 YFSETQ. The CDR3 loop is CASTGTQSSEQFF. In nucleotides, the CDR3 is TGCGCCAGCACCGGGACCCAGAGCTCTGAGCAGTTCTTC.

This sequence joins TRBV19 and TRBJ2-2, with a weak D call TRBD1 (5 bases). Deletions cut 3 bases from V and 4 bases from J, with 12 bases between. The CDR3 totals 15 residues. Looked up from germline, CDR1 is LNHDA and CDR2 is SQIVND (reference sequence). The CDR3 protein is CASSILGQITGELFF. In nucleotides, the CDR3 is TGTGCCAGTAGTATCTTGGGGCAGATCACCGGGGAGCTGTTTTTT.

About this clone: The junction does not match germline at one end; this may be a read error. The gene calls are TRBV7-7 and TRBJ2-5; TRBD1 agrees at 10 bases. Looked up from germline, CDR1 is SSHAT and CDR2 is FNYEAQ (reference sequence). The CDR3 sequence is 17 residues long. The CDR3 spells CASSPGQGRKYQETQYF. For the CDR3, the DNA is TGTGCTAGCAGCCCGGGACAGGGGCGAAAATACCAAGAGACCCAGTACTTC.

The genes are TRBV9 and TRBJ1-4; weak D call: TRBD1 (5 bases). There are 15 residues in the CDR3. Germline V gives CDR1 SGDLS, CDR2 YYNGEE. V shed 4 bases and J shed 4 bases, with 14 bases lying between them. In DNA form, the CDR3 reads TGTGCCAGCAGCCCCTCCGGGACCCGTAATGAAAAACTGTTTTTT. Amino acids: CASSPSGTRNEKLFF.

V and J are TRBV5-1 and TRBJ2-5; 11 positions agree with TRBD2. The CDR3 has 15 residues. The V and J ends lost 0 bases and 5 bases, in that order; junction bases with no gene match: 3. Germline V gene sequence: CDR1 SGHRS, CDR2 YFSETQ. The CDR3 DNA reads TGCGCCAGCAGCTTGGGACTAGCGGGAATTGAGACCCAGTACTTC. Residues: CASSLGLAGIETQYF.

The J gene is TRBJ2-5, the V gene TRBV5-5, with D uncertain. This CDR3 spans 13 amino acids. Trimming removed 0 bases at V and 2 bases at J, with 5 bases between. Germline V lookup: CDR1 SGHKS, CDR2 YYEKEE (reference sequence). This chain's CDR3 is CASSLVGQETQYF. The CDR3 nucleotides are TGTGCCAGCAGCTTGGTTGGGCAAGAGACCCAGTACTTC.

The CDR3 sequence: CASSEGQGWGYGYTF. CDR3 sequence (DNA): TGCGCCAGCAGTGAGGGACAGGGCTGGGGCTATGGCTACACCTTC. V usage is TRBV10-2 and J usage is TRBJ1-2, with 8 bases matching TRBD1. The germline V gene has CDR1 WSHSY and CDR2 SAAADI. This CDR3 comprises 15 residues. V lost 2 bases and J lost 4; bases outside the gene matches: 6.

V usage is TRBV11-2 and J usage is TRBJ2-7; 8 bases align to TRBD2. The CDR3 is 15 residues long. CDR1 SGHAT and CDR2 FQNNGV come from the germline V gene. Trimming at V came to 1 base and at J to 2 bases, leaving 4 bases not matched to a gene. CDR3 loop: CASSLARGATYEQYF. CDR3 in DNA: TGTGCCAGCAGCTTAGCGCGGGGGGCGACCTACGAGCAGTACTTC.